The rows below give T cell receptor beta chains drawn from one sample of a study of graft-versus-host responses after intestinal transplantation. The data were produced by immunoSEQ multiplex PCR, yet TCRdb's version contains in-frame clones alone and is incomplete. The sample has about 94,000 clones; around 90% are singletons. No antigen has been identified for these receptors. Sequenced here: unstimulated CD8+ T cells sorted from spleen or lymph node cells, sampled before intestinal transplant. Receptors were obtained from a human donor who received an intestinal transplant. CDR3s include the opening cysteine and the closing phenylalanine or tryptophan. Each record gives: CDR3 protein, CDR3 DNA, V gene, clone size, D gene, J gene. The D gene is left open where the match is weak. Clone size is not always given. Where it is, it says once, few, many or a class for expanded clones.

cdr3_aa: CASSFDRAYEQYF; cdr3_nt: TGTGCCAGCAGCTTCGACAGGGCCTACGAGCAGTACTTC; v_call: TRBV5-4; clone_size: once; d_call: TRBD1; j_call: TRBJ2-7
cdr3_aa: CAWTNLAGVGETQYF; cdr3_nt: TGTGCCTGGACGAATCTAGCGGGAGTTGGAGAGACCCAGTACTTC; v_call: TRBV30; clone_size: -; d_call: TRBD2; j_call: TRBJ2-5
cdr3_aa: CASSQRSGVGELFF; cdr3_nt: TGCGCCAGCAGCCAACGTTCAGGGGTCGGGGAGCTGTTTTTT; v_call: TRBV4-1; clone_size: -; d_call: -; j_call: TRBJ2-2
cdr3_aa: CASSENPGVYAEAFF; cdr3_nt: TGTGCCAGCAGTGAAAATCCAGGGGTGTACGCTGAAGCTTTCTTT; v_call: TRBV6-1; clone_size: -; d_call: -; j_call: TRBJ1-1
cdr3_aa: CAISEVAGTTDTQYF; cdr3_nt: TGTGCCATCAGTGAGGTAGCGGGGACCACAGATACGCAGTATTTT; v_call: TRBV10-3; clone_size: -; d_call: TRBD2; j_call: TRBJ2-3
cdr3_aa: CASSFLPSSTDTQYF; cdr3_nt: TGTGCCAGCAGTTTCCTACCTAGCAGCACAGATACGCAGTATTTT; v_call: TRBV28; clone_size: -; d_call: -; j_call: TRBJ2-3
cdr3_aa: CASSLILPTYEQYF; cdr3_nt: TGCGCCAGCAGCTTAATACTGCCCACCTACGAGCAGTACTTC; v_call: TRBV5-1; clone_size: -; d_call: -; j_call: TRBJ2-7
cdr3_aa: CASSQVGQGAAQPQHF; cdr3_nt: TGCGCCAGCAGCCAAGTTGGACAGGGGGCCGCACAGCCCCAGCATTTT; v_call: TRBV4-1; clone_size: -; d_call: TRBD1; j_call: TRBJ1-5
cdr3_aa: CASSQDNHGTSGNTIYF; cdr3_nt: TGCGCCAGCAGCCAAGATAACCACGGGACTTCGGGAAACACCATATATTTT; v_call: TRBV4-1; clone_size: -; d_call: -; j_call: TRBJ1-3
cdr3_aa: CASSDTGSSYEQYF; cdr3_nt: TGTGCCAGCAGCGACACAGGTAGCTCCTACGAGCAGTACTTC; v_call: TRBV9; clone_size: -; d_call: -; j_call: TRBJ2-7
cdr3_aa: CASSLSGGSDYGYTF; cdr3_nt: TGCGCCAGCAGCTTGTCAGGGGGATCAGACTATGGCTACACCTTC; v_call: TRBV5-1; clone_size: -; d_call: TRBD1; j_call: TRBJ1-2
cdr3_aa: CASSFLPADSYGYTF; cdr3_nt: TGTGCCAGCAGTTTTCTACCCGCCGACAGCTATGGCTACACCTTC; v_call: TRBV27; clone_size: -; d_call: -; j_call: TRBJ1-2
cdr3_aa: CASSEEWRSNTGELFF; cdr3_nt: TGTGCCAGCAGTGAAGAGTGGCGGTCGAACACCGGGGAGCTGTTTTTT; v_call: TRBV6-1; clone_size: -; d_call: -; j_call: TRBJ2-2
cdr3_aa: CAWSDSGRAEGDEQFF; cdr3_nt: TGTGCCTGGAGTGATAGCGGGAGGGCCGAAGGCGATGAGCAGTTCTTC; v_call: TRBV30; clone_size: -; d_call: TRBD2; j_call: TRBJ2-1
cdr3_aa: CASSNRVDLYNEQFF; cdr3_nt: TGTGCCAGCAGTAACCGGGTTGACCTTTACAATGAGCAGTTCTTC; v_call: TRBV6-5; clone_size: -; d_call: -; j_call: TRBJ2-1
cdr3_aa: CASTHRGLKLAPNSYEQYF; cdr3_nt: TGTGCCAGCACCCATCGGGGCCTTAAACTAGCGCCGAACTCCTACGAGCAGTACTTC; v_call: TRBV2; clone_size: -; d_call: TRBD2; j_call: TRBJ2-7
cdr3_aa: CASSQDRGLSNTGELFF; cdr3_nt: TGTGCCAGCAGCCAAGATAGGGGACTCTCGAACACCGGGGAGCTGTTTTTT; v_call: TRBV14; clone_size: -; d_call: -; j_call: TRBJ2-2
cdr3_aa: CASSIASGAYNEQFF; cdr3_nt: TGTGCCAGTAGTATAGCTAGCGGGGCCTACAATGAGCAGTTCTTC; v_call: TRBV19; clone_size: -; d_call: TRBD2; j_call: TRBJ2-1
cdr3_aa: CASSRGQGALNEQFF; cdr3_nt: TGTGCCAGCAGCCGTGGACAGGGGGCTTTAAATGAGCAGTTCTTC; v_call: TRBV6-5; clone_size: -; d_call: TRBD1; j_call: TRBJ2-1
cdr3_aa: CASSFGDRDGTDTQYF; cdr3_nt: TGTGCCAGCAGTTTCGGAGACAGGGATGGGACAGATACGCAGTATTTT; v_call: TRBV6-6; clone_size: -; d_call: TRBD1; j_call: TRBJ2-3
cdr3_aa: CASSQEGYRVYGYTF; cdr3_nt: TGTGCCAGCAGCCAAGAGGGATACAGGGTCTATGGCTACACCTTC; v_call: TRBV14; clone_size: -; d_call: -; j_call: TRBJ1-2
cdr3_aa: CASSLDWGGARQQYF; cdr3_nt: TGTGCCAGCAGCTTAGATTGGGGCGGCGCACGGCAGCAGTACTTC; v_call: TRBV11-2; clone_size: -; d_call: -; j_call: TRBJ2-7
cdr3_aa: CASSYGEREGETQYF; cdr3_nt: TGTGCCAGCAGTTACGGAGAGAGGGAGGGGGAGACCCAGTACTTC; v_call: TRBV6-5; clone_size: -; d_call: TRBD2; j_call: TRBJ2-5
cdr3_aa: CASSLADEGYEQYF; cdr3_nt: TGTGCCAGCAGCTTAGCGGACGAGGGCTACGAGCAGTACTTC; v_call: TRBV7-7; clone_size: -; d_call: -; j_call: TRBJ2-7
cdr3_aa: CASSSPGYTLYEQYF; cdr3_nt: TGTGCCAGCAGTTCACCGGGTTATACTCTCTACGAGCAGTACTTC; v_call: TRBV6-5; clone_size: -; d_call: -; j_call: TRBJ2-7
cdr3_aa: CASSLYTGSSGNTIYF; cdr3_nt: TGTGCCAGCAGTTTGTACACAGGGAGCTCTGGAAACACCATATATTTT; v_call: TRBV28; clone_size: once; d_call: -; j_call: TRBJ1-3
cdr3_aa: CASSPTSGAFSPLHF; cdr3_nt: TGTGCCAGCAGTCCCACCTCAGGGGCATTCTCACCCCTCCACTTT; v_call: TRBV25-1; clone_size: few; d_call: -; j_call: TRBJ1-6
cdr3_aa: CAISESHRNEQFF; cdr3_nt: TGTGCCATCAGTGAGTCCCATCGGAATGAGCAGTTCTTC; v_call: TRBV10-3; clone_size: -; d_call: -; j_call: TRBJ2-1
cdr3_aa: CASSQDRLTGELFF; cdr3_nt: TGCGCCAGCAGCCAAGACAGACTCACCGGGGAGCTGTTTTTT; v_call: TRBV4-3; clone_size: -; d_call: -; j_call: TRBJ2-2
cdr3_aa: CASSEYKTSGDYEQYF; cdr3_nt: TGTGCCAGCAGTGAATATAAGACTAGCGGGGACTACGAGCAGTACTTC; v_call: TRBV25-1; clone_size: -; d_call: TRBD2; j_call: TRBJ2-7
cdr3_aa: CASRLRTGGYGYTF; cdr3_nt: TGTGCCAGCAGATTAAGGACAGGGGGCTATGGCTACACCTTC; v_call: TRBV6-5; clone_size: -; d_call: TRBD1; j_call: TRBJ1-2
cdr3_aa: CASSQEPGSYEQYF; cdr3_nt: TGCGCCAGCAGCCAAGAGCCAGGGTCGTACGAGCAGTACTTC; v_call: TRBV4-3; clone_size: -; d_call: -; j_call: TRBJ2-7
cdr3_aa: CSGELLQETQYF; cdr3_nt: TGCAGCGGGGAGCTACTCCAAGAGACCCAGTACTTC; v_call: TRBV29-1; clone_size: -; d_call: -; j_call: TRBJ2-5
cdr3_aa: CASSETGTMNTEAFF; cdr3_nt: TGTGCCAGCAGTGAAACAGGGACAATGAACACTGAAGCTTTCTTT; v_call: TRBV25-1; clone_size: few; d_call: -; j_call: TRBJ1-1
cdr3_aa: CASSPGTSGGDEQFF; cdr3_nt: TGCGCCAGCAGCCCAGGGACTAGCGGGGGAGATGAGCAGTTCTTC; v_call: TRBV4-1; clone_size: -; d_call: TRBD2; j_call: TRBJ2-1